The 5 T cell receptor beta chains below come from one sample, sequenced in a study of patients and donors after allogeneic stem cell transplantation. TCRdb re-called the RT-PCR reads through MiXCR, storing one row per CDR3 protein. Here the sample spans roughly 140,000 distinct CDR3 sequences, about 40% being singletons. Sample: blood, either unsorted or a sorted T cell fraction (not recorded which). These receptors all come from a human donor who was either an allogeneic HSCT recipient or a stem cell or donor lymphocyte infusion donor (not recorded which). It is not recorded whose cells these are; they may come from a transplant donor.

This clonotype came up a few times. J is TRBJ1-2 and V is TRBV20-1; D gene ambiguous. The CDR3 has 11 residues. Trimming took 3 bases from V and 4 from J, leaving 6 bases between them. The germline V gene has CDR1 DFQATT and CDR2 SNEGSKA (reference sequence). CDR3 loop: CSARVGYGYTF. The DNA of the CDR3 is TGCAGTGCTAGGGTAGGCTATGGCTACACCTTC.

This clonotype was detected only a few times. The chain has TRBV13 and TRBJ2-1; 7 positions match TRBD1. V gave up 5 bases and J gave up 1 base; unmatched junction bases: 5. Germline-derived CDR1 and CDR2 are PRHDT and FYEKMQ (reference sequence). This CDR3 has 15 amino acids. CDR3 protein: CASSNGQVSYNEQFF. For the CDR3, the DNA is TGTGCCAGCAGCAACGGACAGGTTTCCTACAATGAGCAGTTCTTC.

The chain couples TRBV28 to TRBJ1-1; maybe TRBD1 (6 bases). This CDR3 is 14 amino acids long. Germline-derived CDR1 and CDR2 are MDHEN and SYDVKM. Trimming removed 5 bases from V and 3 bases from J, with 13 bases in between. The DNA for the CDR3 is TGTGCCAGCAGTCCCTGGACAGAGTACACTGAAGCTTTCTTT. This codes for CASSPWTEYTEAFF. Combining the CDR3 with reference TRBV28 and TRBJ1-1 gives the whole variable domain DVKVTQSSRYLVKRTGEKVFLECVQDMDHENMFWYRQDPGLGLRLIYFSYDVKMKEKGDIPEGYSVSREKKERFSLILESASTNQTSMYLCASSPWTEYTEAFFGQGTRLTVV.

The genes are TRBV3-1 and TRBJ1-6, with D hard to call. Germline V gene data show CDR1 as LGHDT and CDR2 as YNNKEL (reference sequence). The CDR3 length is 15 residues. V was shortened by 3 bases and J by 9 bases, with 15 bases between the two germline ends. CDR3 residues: CASSHLPDRGSPLHF. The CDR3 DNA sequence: TGTGCCAGCAGCCACCTCCCGGATCGGGGTTCACCCCTCCACTTT. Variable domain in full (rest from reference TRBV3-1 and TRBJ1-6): DTAVSQTPKYLVTQMGNDKSIKCEQNLGHDTMYWYKQDSKKFLKIMFSYNNKELIINETVPNRFSPKSPDKAHLNLHINSLELGDSAVYFCASSHLPDRGSPLHFGNGTRLTVT.

CDR3 residues: CASSLSGLEQYV. CDR3 nucleotides: TGCGCCAGCAGCTTGTCAGGGCTCGAGCAGTACGTC. The rearrangement joins TRBV5-1 to TRBJ2-7; possibly TRBD1 for D (5 bases). The CDR3 covers 12 residues. Trimming removed 1 base at V and 6 bases at J, with 8 bases between. Germline V gene data show CDR1 as SGHRS and CDR2 as YFSETQ.